This is a list of T cell receptor beta chains from one sample in a study of T-cell memory formation after mild COVID-19. One entry per CDR3 protein, called by TCRdb with MiXCR from the 5' RACE reads. The sample has 300,000 or so distinct CDR3 sequences; about 16% are singletons. The sample comprised PBMCs or a T cell subset sorted from them (not recorded which). The origin of the receptors is a man aged 18 to 35 who had mild COVID-19 (a few samples of this study predate the infection). Cell type and time point are not known. CDR3s include the opening cysteine and the closing phenylalanine or tryptophan. The D gene is left open where the match is weak. Only part of the rows carry a size: once, few, many, or a class if the clone is expanded.

CDR3 protein: CASSLRLPSTDTQYF
CDR3 DNA: TGTGCCAGCAGTTTAAGACTGCCTAGCACAGATACGCAGTATTTT
J gene: TRBJ2-3
V gene: TRBV12-3/TRBV12-4
CDR3 length: 15
D gene: .
clone size: few

CDR3 protein: CASSGGLGNQPQHF
CDR3 DNA: TGTGCCAGTAGTGGAGGGCTAGGCAATCAGCCCCAGCATTTT
J gene: TRBJ1-5
V gene: TRBV19
CDR3 length: 14
D gene: .
clone size: few

CDR3 protein: CASSLVGNRADTQYF
CDR3 DNA: TGCGCCAGCAGCTTGGTTGGAAATCGGGCAGATACGCAGTATTTT
J gene: TRBJ2-3
V gene: TRBV5-1
CDR3 length: 15
D gene: .
clone size: .

CDR3 protein: CASGRPPGSPLHF
CDR3 DNA: TGTGCCAGCGGTCGGCCCCCGGGTTCACCCCTCCACTTT
J gene: TRBJ1-6
V gene: TRBV6-6
CDR3 length: 13
D gene: .
clone size: many

CDR3 protein: CASSQNGGRAGELFF
CDR3 DNA: TGTGCCAGCAGCCAGAACGGGGGCCGGGCCGGGGAGCTGTTTTTT
J gene: TRBJ2-2
V gene: TRBV5-5
CDR3 length: 15
D gene: .
clone size: few

CDR3 protein: CASSAQDRDTQYF
CDR3 DNA: TGTGCCAGCAGTGCACAGGATAGGGATACGCAGTATTTT
J gene: TRBJ2-3
V gene: TRBV2
CDR3 length: 13
D gene: .
clone size: many

CDR3 protein: CASSARLTSIDTQYF
CDR3 DNA: TGTGCCAGCAGCGCCCGTCTGACCTCAATAGATACGCAGTATTTT
J gene: TRBJ2-3
V gene: TRBV9
CDR3 length: 15
D gene: .
clone size: .

CDR3 protein: CASSRTWTGQNTGELFF
CDR3 DNA: TGCGCCAGCAGTCGAACCTGGACAGGGCAGAACACCGGGGAGCTGTTTTTT
J gene: TRBJ2-2
V gene: TRBV4-1
CDR3 length: 17
D gene: TRBD1
clone size: .

CDR3 protein: CASSQDGVANYGYTF
CDR3 DNA: TGCGCCAGCAGCCAAGATGGGGTAGCTAACTATGGCTACACCTTC
J gene: TRBJ1-2
V gene: TRBV4-1
CDR3 length: 15
D gene: .
clone size: .

CDR3 protein: CASSFRGQPNIGEQFF
CDR3 DNA: TGCGCCAGCAGCTTCAGGGGACAGCCGAATATAGGTGAGCAGTTCTTC
J gene: TRBJ2-1
V gene: TRBV5-1
CDR3 length: 16
D gene: TRBD1
clone size: .

CDR3 protein: CASSYLGRYTF
CDR3 DNA: TGTGCCAGCAGTTATCTAGGACGCTACACCTTC
J gene: TRBJ1-2
V gene: TRBV6-5
CDR3 length: 11
D gene: .
clone size: .

CDR3 protein: CASSSGHHATNEKLFF
CDR3 DNA: TGTGCCAGCAGCTCCGGACACCACGCAACTAATGAAAAACTGTTTTTT
J gene: TRBJ1-4
V gene: TRBV5-5
CDR3 length: 16
D gene: .
clone size: many

CDR3 protein: CASSWGGGYNEQFF
CDR3 DNA: TGTGCCAGCAGCTGGGGAGGAGGGTACAATGAGCAGTTCTTC
J gene: TRBJ2-1
V gene: TRBV7-3
CDR3 length: 14
D gene: .
clone size: few

CDR3 protein: CASSRERGPNTDTQYF
CDR3 DNA: TGTGCCAGCAGCCGAGAAAGAGGGCCCAACACAGATACGCAGTATTTT
J gene: TRBJ2-3
V gene: TRBV3-1
CDR3 length: 16
D gene: .
clone size: few

CDR3 protein: CASSYGLALDEQFF
CDR3 DNA: TGCGCCAGCAGCTACGGACTAGCGCTTGATGAGCAGTTCTTC
J gene: TRBJ2-1
V gene: TRBV5-1
CDR3 length: 14
D gene: TRBD2
clone size: .

CDR3 protein: CASRSGQGHNEQFF
CDR3 DNA: TGTGCCAGCAGATCCGGACAGGGGCACAATGAGCAGTTCTTC
J gene: TRBJ2-1
V gene: TRBV28
CDR3 length: 14
D gene: TRBD1
clone size: .

CDR3 protein: CASSYTYRDSQYF
CDR3 DNA: TGTGCCAGCAGTTACACATACCGGGACTCGCAGTATTTT
J gene: TRBJ2-3
V gene: TRBV6-6
CDR3 length: 13
D gene: .
clone size: many

CDR3 protein: CASSPIGGGYNEQFF
CDR3 DNA: TGTGCCAGCTCACCAATCGGGGGTGGCTACAATGAGCAGTTCTTC
J gene: TRBJ2-1
V gene: TRBV18
CDR3 length: 15
D gene: .
clone size: many

CDR3 protein: CASSSIGTSRNEQFF
CDR3 DNA: TGCGCCAGCAGCTCGATCGGGACTAGTCGCAATGAGCAGTTCTTC
J gene: TRBJ2-1
V gene: TRBV5-1
CDR3 length: 15
D gene: TRBD2
clone size: few

CDR3 protein: CASSSGPSGATDTQYF
CDR3 DNA: TGCGCCAGCAGCTCTGGACCAAGCGGGGCGACAGATACGCAGTATTTT
J gene: TRBJ2-3
V gene: TRBV5-1
CDR3 length: 16
D gene: TRBD2
clone size: many

CDR3 protein: CASSPFPGGSSTDTQYF
CDR3 DNA: TGTGCCAGCAGCCCTTTTCCGGGGGGGTCTAGCACAGATACGCAGTATTTT
J gene: TRBJ2-3
V gene: TRBV11-2
CDR3 length: 17
D gene: TRBD2
clone size: many

CDR3 protein: CPLDLGGQNTEAFF
CDR3 DNA: TGCCCACTTGATTTGGGGGGTCAGAACACTGAAGCTTTCTTT
J gene: TRBJ1-1
V gene: TRBV5-1
CDR3 length: 14
D gene: .
clone size: .

CDR3 protein: CASSSSGALTDTQYF
CDR3 DNA: TGCGCCAGCAGCTCGAGCGGGGCCCTCACAGATACGCAGTATTTT
J gene: TRBJ2-3
V gene: TRBV5-1
CDR3 length: 15
D gene: TRBD2
clone size: .

CDR3 protein: CASSPTITSYEQFF
CDR3 DNA: TGTGCCAGCAGCCCTACAATCACTAGCTATGAGCAGTTCTTC
J gene: TRBJ2-1
V gene: TRBV7-2
CDR3 length: 14
D gene: .
clone size: .

CDR3 protein: CSARSGRRIEAFF
CDR3 DNA: TGCAGTGCTAGATCGGGCAGGCGGATCGAAGCTTTCTTT
J gene: TRBJ1-1
V gene: TRBV20-1
CDR3 length: 13
D gene: .
clone size: .

CDR3 protein: CAIGPGTNHYGYTF
CDR3 DNA: TGTGCCATAGGTCCGGGGACAAATCACTATGGCTACACCTTC
J gene: TRBJ1-2
V gene: TRBV6-5
CDR3 length: 14
D gene: .
clone size: few

CDR3 protein: CASSLWTREAFF
CDR3 DNA: TGTGCCAGCAGTCTCTGGACAAGAGAGGCTTTCTTT
J gene: TRBJ1-1
V gene: TRBV6-1
CDR3 length: 12
D gene: .
clone size: few

CDR3 protein: CASSWSKGQSYTDTQYF
CDR3 DNA: TGTGCCAGCAGTTGGAGCAAAGGACAGTCCTACACAGATACGCAGTATTTT
J gene: TRBJ2-3
V gene: TRBV6-2/TRBV6-3
CDR3 length: 17
D gene: .
clone size: .

CDR3 protein: CASSQDRGGSYNEQFF
CDR3 DNA: TGTGCCAGCAGCCAAGATCGCGGGGGTTCCTACAATGAGCAGTTCTTC
J gene: TRBJ2-1
V gene: TRBV3-1
CDR3 length: 16
D gene: TRBD2
clone size: many

CDR3 protein: CASSLGGTGTWTYEQYF
CDR3 DNA: TGTGCCAGCAGCTTAGGTGGGACCGGGACGTGGACCTACGAGCAGTACTTC
J gene: TRBJ2-7
V gene: TRBV7-2
CDR3 length: 17
D gene: .
clone size: few

CDR3 protein: CASRMNYGYTF
CDR3 DNA: TGCGCCAGCCGGATGAACTATGGCTACACCTTC
J gene: TRBJ1-2
V gene: TRBV5-1
CDR3 length: 11
D gene: .
clone size: few

CDR3 protein: CSVRRDGSRFTGELFF
CDR3 DNA: TGCAGCGTGCGCCGGGACGGATCCCGATTCACCGGGGAGCTGTTTTTT
J gene: TRBJ2-2
V gene: TRBV29-1
CDR3 length: 16
D gene: .
clone size: .

CDR3 protein: CSAEGMGSYEQYF
CDR3 DNA: TGCAGCGCTGAGGGAATGGGGTCGTACGAGCAGTACTTC
J gene: TRBJ2-7
V gene: TRBV29-1
CDR3 length: 13
D gene: .
clone size: many

CDR3 protein: CSVEALAFYNEQFF
CDR3 DNA: TGCAGCGTTGAGGCCCTAGCCTTTTACAATGAGCAGTTCTTC
J gene: TRBJ2-1
V gene: TRBV29-1
CDR3 length: 14
D gene: .
clone size: .

CDR3 protein: CASSPGEGQGMAYF
CDR3 DNA: TGTGCCAGCTCACCTGGAGAGGGACAGGGGATGGCTTACTTC
J gene: TRBJ2-7
V gene: TRBV18
CDR3 length: 14
D gene: TRBD1
clone size: .

CDR3 protein: CSAREPQGNGELFF
CDR3 DNA: TGCAGTGCTAGAGAACCCCAGGGAAACGGGGAGCTGTTTTTT
J gene: TRBJ2-2
V gene: TRBV20-1
CDR3 length: 14
D gene: .
clone size: few

CDR3 protein: CASSGETGDTQYF
CDR3 DNA: TGCGCCAGCAGTGGGGAGACGGGAGATACGCAGTATTTT
J gene: TRBJ2-3
V gene: TRBV10-1
CDR3 length: 13
D gene: .
clone size: few

CDR3 protein: CASSQSLAGEQYF
CDR3 DNA: TGTGCCAGCAGTCAGTCATTAGCGGGCGAGCAGTACTTC
J gene: TRBJ2-7
V gene: TRBV27
CDR3 length: 13
D gene: TRBD2
clone size: many

CDR3 protein: CSALSGLLSGELFF
CDR3 DNA: TGCAGTGCTCTATCGGGACTACTGTCCGGGGAGCTGTTTTTT
J gene: TRBJ2-2
V gene: TRBV20-1
CDR3 length: 14
D gene: TRBD2
clone size: .

CDR3 protein: CASSSVPPMTRRGTDTQYF
CDR3 DNA: TGCGCCAGCAGCTCCGTTCCCCCGATGACTAGGAGGGGCACAGATACGCAGTATTTT
J gene: TRBJ2-3
V gene: TRBV5-1
CDR3 length: 19
D gene: .
clone size: .

CDR3 protein: CAAGAGASSPQHF
CDR3 DNA: TGTGCCGCCGGGGCAGGGGCGTCTTCGCCCCAGCATTTT
J gene: TRBJ1-5
V gene: TRBV6-2/TRBV6-3
CDR3 length: 13
D gene: .
clone size: many

CDR3 protein: CASSEQGHQPQHF
CDR3 DNA: TGTGCCAGCTCGGAACAGGGGCATCAGCCCCAGCATTTT
J gene: TRBJ1-5
V gene: TRBV18
CDR3 length: 13
D gene: TRBD1
clone size: .

CDR3 protein: CASQSLTTGGDTQYF
CDR3 DNA: TGTGCCAGCCAAAGCCTAACAACAGGGGGAGATACGCAGTATTTT
J gene: TRBJ2-3
V gene: TRBV2
CDR3 length: 15
D gene: TRBD1
clone size: few

CDR3 protein: CSAPPSSGGGDTQYF
CDR3 DNA: TGCAGTGCTCCCCCTTCTAGCGGGGGGGGAGATACGCAGTATTTT
J gene: TRBJ2-3
V gene: TRBV20-1
CDR3 length: 15
D gene: TRBD2
clone size: many

CDR3 protein: CASSFPRQGRANEKLFF
CDR3 DNA: TGTGCCAGCAGCTTTCCTCGACAGGGGAGGGCTAATGAAAAACTGTTTTTT
J gene: TRBJ1-4
V gene: TRBV7-9
CDR3 length: 17
D gene: TRBD1
clone size: .

CDR3 protein: CASSLGLYNEQFF
CDR3 DNA: TGTGCCAGCAGCTTGGGACTCTACAATGAGCAGTTCTTC
J gene: TRBJ2-1
V gene: TRBV7-9
CDR3 length: 13
D gene: .
clone size: many

CDR3 protein: CASSGQGGELFF
CDR3 DNA: TGTGCCAGCAGTGGTCAAGGGGGGGAGCTGTTTTTT
J gene: TRBJ2-2
V gene: TRBV6-5
CDR3 length: 12
D gene: .
clone size: .

CDR3 protein: CASSLLQGAGEKLFF
CDR3 DNA: TGCGCCAGCAGCTTGCTCCAGGGGGCCGGGGAAAAACTGTTTTTT
J gene: TRBJ1-4
V gene: TRBV5-1
CDR3 length: 15
D gene: TRBD1
clone size: few

CDR3 protein: CATTTGINQPQHF
CDR3 DNA: TGTGCCACCACCACGGGGATTAATCAGCCCCAGCATTTT
J gene: TRBJ1-5
V gene: TRBV15
CDR3 length: 13
D gene: .
clone size: few

CDR3 protein: CASSPDSMNTEAFF
CDR3 DNA: TGCGCCAGCAGCCCCGACAGCATGAACACTGAAGCTTTCTTT
J gene: TRBJ1-1
V gene: TRBV5-1
CDR3 length: 14
D gene: .
clone size: few